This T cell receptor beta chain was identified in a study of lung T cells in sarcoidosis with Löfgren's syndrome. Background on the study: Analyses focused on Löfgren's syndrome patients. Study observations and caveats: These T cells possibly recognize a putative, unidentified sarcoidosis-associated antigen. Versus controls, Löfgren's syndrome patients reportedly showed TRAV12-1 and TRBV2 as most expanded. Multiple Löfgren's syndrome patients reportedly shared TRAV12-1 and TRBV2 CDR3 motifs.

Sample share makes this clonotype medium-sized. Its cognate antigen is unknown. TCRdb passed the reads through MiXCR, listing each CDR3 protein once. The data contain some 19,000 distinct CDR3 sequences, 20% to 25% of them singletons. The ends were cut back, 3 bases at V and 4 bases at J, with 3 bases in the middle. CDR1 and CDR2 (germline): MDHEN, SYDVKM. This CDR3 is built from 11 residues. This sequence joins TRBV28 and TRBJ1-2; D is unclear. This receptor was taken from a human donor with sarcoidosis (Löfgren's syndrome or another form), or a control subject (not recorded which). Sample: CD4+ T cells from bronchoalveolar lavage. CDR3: CASSFPYGYTF. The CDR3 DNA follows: TGTGCCAGCAGTTTTCCCTATGGCTACACCTTC.